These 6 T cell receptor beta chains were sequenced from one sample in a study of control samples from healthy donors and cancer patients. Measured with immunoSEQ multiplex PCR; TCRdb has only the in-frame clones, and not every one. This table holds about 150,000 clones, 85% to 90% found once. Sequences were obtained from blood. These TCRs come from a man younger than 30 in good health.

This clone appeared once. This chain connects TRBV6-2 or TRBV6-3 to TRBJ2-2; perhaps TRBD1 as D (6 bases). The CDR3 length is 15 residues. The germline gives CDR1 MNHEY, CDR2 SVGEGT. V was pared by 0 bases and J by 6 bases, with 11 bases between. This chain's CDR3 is CASSYSYRDPGELFF. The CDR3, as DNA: TGTGCCAGCAGTTACTCCTACAGGGACCCCGGGGAGCTGTTTTTT.

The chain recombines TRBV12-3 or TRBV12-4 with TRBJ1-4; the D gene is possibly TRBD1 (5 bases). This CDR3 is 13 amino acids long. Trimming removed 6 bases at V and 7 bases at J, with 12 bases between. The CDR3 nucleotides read TGTGCCAGCAGCTCGATGCAGGGTGAAAAACTGTTTTTT. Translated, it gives CASSSMQGEKLFF.

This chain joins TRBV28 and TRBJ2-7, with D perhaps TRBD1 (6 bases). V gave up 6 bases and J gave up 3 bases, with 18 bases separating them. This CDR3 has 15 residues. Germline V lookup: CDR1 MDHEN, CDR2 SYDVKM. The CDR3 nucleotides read TGTGCCAGCAGCAACTACCCGGGACAACTCTACGAGCAGTACTTC. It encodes CASSNYPGQLYEQYF.

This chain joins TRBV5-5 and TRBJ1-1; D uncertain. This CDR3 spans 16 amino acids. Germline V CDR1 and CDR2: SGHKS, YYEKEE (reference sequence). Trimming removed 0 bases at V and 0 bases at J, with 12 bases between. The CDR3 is CASSLVMGSMNTEAFF. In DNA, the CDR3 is TGTGCCAGCAGCTTGGTTATGGGCAGTATGAACACTGAAGCTTTCTTT.

The CDR3 DNA follows: TGTGCCAGTAGGCTCTACCTTACGCAGTATTTT. Its protein product is CASRLYLTQYF. The rearrangement joins TRBV6-5 to TRBJ2-3, with D uncertain. The length of the CDR3 is 11 residues. Trimming stripped 9 bases from V and 8 bases from J, with 12 bases between. From germline, CDR1 is MNHEY and CDR2 SVGAGI.

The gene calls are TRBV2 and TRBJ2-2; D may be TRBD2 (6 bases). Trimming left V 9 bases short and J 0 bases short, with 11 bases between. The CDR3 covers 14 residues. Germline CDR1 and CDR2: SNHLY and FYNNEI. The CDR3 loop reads CASKDYANTGELFF. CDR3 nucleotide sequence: TGTGCCAGTAAGGACTATGCGAACACCGGGGAGCTGTTTTTT.